The 5 T cell receptor beta chains reported below all come from one sample, sequenced in a study of CD8 T cells in ankylosing spondylitis. General observations from the study: Several highly homologous variants made up a TCR beta motif that seemed to typify ankylosing spondylitis blood.

TCRdb analysed the 5' RACE reads with MiXCR anew, one entry per CDR3 protein. The sample records about 450,000 distinct CDR3 sequences, about 25% being singletons. No antigen has been identified for these receptors. The sample comprised blood, either unsorted or a sorted T cell fraction (not recorded which). All receptors come from a male donor with ankylosing spondylitis.

This clonotype has just a few counts. The rearrangement uses TRBV12-3 or TRBV12-4 and TRBJ1-5; a weak D match, TRBD1 (6 bases). The CDR3 covers 15 residues. The ends were cut back, 1 base at V and 9 bases at J, with 16 bases in the middle. As DNA, the CDR3 is TGTGCCAGCAGTTTAGGGGGGGCCCGAAGTGGGCCCCAGCATTTT. Translated, it gives CASSLGGARSGPQHF.

The J gene is TRBJ2-3, the V gene TRBV10-1; a possible D gene is TRBD2 (6 bases). The CDR3 length is 15 residues. The ends were cut back, 6 bases at V and 3 bases at J, with 16 bases in the middle. Germline CDR1 reads WNHNN; CDR2 reads SYGVQD (reference sequence). The CDR3 loop reads CASRKGGSTTDTQYF. The CDR3 DNA sequence: TGCGCCAGCAGGAAAGGAGGGAGCACGACAGATACGCAGTATTTT.

The chain joins TRBV6-1 to TRBJ2-7; no definite D call. Looked up from germline, CDR1 is MNHNS and CDR2 is SASEGT. The CDR3 length is 13 residues. The germline V and J ends were trimmed by 4 bases and 3 bases, with 10 bases remaining between them. CDR3 in amino acids: CASSAGILYEQYV. As DNA, the CDR3 is TGTGCCAGCAGTGCTGGGATCCTCTACGAGCAGTACGTC.

The chain carries TRBV29-1 and TRBJ1-1; D is perhaps TRBD1 (5 bases). V was trimmed by 4 bases and J by 5 bases, leaving 11 bases between them. The CDR3 runs 12 residues. In germline, CDR1 is SQVTM, CDR2 ANQGSEA. The CDR3 bases are TGCAGCGTTGGGGACGGTGGGACTGAAGCTTTCTTT. Translated, it gives CSVGDGGTEAFF.

The chain links TRBV5-1 to TRBJ2-1; D unresolved. V lost 2 bases, J lost 0 bases, and 9 bases lay in between. Germline V gene sequence: CDR1 SGHRS, CDR2 YFSETQ. CDR3 length: 15 residues. The CDR3 region is CASSLGFTSYNEQFF. Written as DNA, the CDR3 is TGCGCCAGCAGCTTAGGGTTCACCTCCTACAATGAGCAGTTCTTC.